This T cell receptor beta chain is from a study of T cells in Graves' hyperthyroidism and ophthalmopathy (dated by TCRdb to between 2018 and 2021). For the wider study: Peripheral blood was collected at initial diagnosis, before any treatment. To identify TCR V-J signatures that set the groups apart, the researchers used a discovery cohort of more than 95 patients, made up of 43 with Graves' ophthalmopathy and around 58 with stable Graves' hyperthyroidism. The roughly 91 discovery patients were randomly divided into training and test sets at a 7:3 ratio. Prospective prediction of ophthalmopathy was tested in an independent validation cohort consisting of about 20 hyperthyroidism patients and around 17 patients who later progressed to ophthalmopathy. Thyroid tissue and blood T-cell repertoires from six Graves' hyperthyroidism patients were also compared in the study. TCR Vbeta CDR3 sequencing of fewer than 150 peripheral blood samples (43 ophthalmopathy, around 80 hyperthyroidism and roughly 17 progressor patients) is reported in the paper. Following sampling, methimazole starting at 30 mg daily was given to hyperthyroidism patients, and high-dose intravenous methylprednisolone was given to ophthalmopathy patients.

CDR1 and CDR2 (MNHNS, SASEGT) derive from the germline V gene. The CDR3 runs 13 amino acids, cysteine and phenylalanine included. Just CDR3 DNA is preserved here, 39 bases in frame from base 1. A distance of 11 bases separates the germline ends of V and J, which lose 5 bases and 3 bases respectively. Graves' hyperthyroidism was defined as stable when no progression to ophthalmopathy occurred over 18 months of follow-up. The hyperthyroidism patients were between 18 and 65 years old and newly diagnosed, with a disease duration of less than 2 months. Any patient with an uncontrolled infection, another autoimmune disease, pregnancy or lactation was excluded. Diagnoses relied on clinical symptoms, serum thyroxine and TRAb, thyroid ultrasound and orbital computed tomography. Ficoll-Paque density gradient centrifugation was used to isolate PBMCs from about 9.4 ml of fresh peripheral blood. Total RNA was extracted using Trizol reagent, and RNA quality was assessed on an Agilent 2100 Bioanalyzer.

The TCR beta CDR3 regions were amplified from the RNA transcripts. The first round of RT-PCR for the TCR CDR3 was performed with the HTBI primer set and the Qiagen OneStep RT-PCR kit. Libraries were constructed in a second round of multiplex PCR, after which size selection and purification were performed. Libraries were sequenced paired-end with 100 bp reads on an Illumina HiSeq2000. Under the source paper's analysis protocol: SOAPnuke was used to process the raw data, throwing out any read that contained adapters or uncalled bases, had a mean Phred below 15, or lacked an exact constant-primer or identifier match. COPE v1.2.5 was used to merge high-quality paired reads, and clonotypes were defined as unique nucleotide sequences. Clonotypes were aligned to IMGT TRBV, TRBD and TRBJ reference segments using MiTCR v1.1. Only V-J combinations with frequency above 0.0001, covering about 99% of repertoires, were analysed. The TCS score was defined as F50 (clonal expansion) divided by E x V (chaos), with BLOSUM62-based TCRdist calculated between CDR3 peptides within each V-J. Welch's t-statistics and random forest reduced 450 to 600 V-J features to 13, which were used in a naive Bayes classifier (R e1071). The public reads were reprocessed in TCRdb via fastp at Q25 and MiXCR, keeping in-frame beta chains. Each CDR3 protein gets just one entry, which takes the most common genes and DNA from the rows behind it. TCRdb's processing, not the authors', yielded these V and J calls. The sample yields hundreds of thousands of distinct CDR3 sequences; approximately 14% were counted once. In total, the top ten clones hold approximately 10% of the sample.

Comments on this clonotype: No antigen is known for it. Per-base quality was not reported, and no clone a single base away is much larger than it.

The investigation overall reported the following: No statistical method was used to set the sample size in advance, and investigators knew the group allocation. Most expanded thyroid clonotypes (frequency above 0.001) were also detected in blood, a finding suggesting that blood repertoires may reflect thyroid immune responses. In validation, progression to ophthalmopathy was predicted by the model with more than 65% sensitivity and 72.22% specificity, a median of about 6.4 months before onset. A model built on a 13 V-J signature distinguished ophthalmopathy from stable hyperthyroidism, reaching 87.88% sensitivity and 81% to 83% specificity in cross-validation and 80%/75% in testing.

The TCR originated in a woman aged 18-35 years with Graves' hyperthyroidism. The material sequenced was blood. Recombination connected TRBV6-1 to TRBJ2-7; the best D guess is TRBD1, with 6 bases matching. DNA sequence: TGTGCCAGCAGTAGACAGGACGTCTACGAGCAGTACTTC. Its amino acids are CASSRQDVYEQYF.